The next 10 T cell receptor beta chains were all read from a single sample in a study of OX40 agonist ivuxolimab in advanced cancers. Profiled with immunoSEQ multiplex PCR; TCRdb holds only in-frame clones, not every one. The sample has roughly 40,000 clones, 85% to 90% seen once; the top ten hold 4.5% to 6%. The starting material was CD4+ or CD8+ T cells sorted from blood, obtained in a trial of the OX40 agonist ivuxolimab. Receptors were obtained from an adult with an advanced solid tumor such as melanoma, head and neck, liver or kidney cancer.

The J gene is TRBJ2-7, the V gene TRBV10-3; 10 positions match TRBD2. This CDR3 is built from 13 residues. From germline, CDR1 is ENHRY and CDR2 SYGVKD. Losses at the gene ends were 10 bases for V and 7 bases for J; bases not matched to a gene: 10. The CDR3 coding sequence is TGTGCCACCGGGACTAGCGAGATTGGTGAGCAGTACTTC. Translating gives CATGTSEIGEQYF.

The rearrangement uses TRBV5-1 and TRBJ2-3; maybe TRBD1 (6 bases). The CDR3 is 16 residues long. V gave up 0 bases and J gave up 1 base, with 12 bases separating them. Germline-derived CDR1 and CDR2 are SGHRS and YFSETQ. For the CDR3, the DNA is TGCGCCAGCAGCTTGGTGGCAGGGGAAGGCACAGATACGCAGTATTTT. Protein sequence: CASSLVAGEGTDTQYF.

The chain employs TRBV18 and TRBJ2-3, with a possible D match to TRBD2 (6 bases). Germline CDR1 KGHSH, CDR2 LQKENI. The CDR3 contains 13 residues. The V end was cut by 3 bases, the J end by 4 bases, with 8 bases between. The CDR3 sequence is CASSPRESDTQYF. CDR3 in DNA: TGTGCCAGCTCACCCCGGGAGTCAGATACGCAGTATTTT.

V gene TRBV5-8 combines with J gene TRBJ1-1; D ambiguous. Germline loops: CDR1 SGHTS, CDR2 YDEGEE. The CDR3 runs to 15 residues. V lost 1 base, J lost 10 bases, and 20 bases lay in between. The CDR3 reads CASSLRTSSKLGAFF. CDR3 bases: TGTGCCAGCAGCTTGAGGACGTCTTCGAAACTCGGAGCTTTCTTT.

The rearrangement joins TRBV7-9 to TRBJ2-4; D remains unclear. CDR1 and CDR2 (germline): SEHNR, FQNEAQ (reference sequence). The ends were cut back, 1 base at V and 9 bases at J, with 13 bases in the middle. The CDR3 has 14 residues. This chain's CDR3 is CASSLGAAEPIQYF. CDR3 bases: TGTGCCAGCAGCTTAGGGGCGGCAGAGCCCATTCAGTACTTC.

The gene calls are TRBV9 and TRBJ2-3; TRBD2 matches 7 bases. The CDR3 is made up of 17 amino acids. Losses at the gene ends were 2 bases for V and 2 bases for J; bases not matched to a gene: 11. Germline V gene lookup returns CDR1 SGDLS and CDR2 YYNGEE. CDR3 loop: CASSVGTLADSTDTQYF. For the CDR3, the DNA is TGTGCCAGCAGCGTGGGCACTCTAGCGGACTCCACAGATACGCAGTATTTT.

The chain couples TRBV14 to TRBJ2-6; TRBD1 matches at 7 bases. Germline V gene data show CDR1 as SGHDN and CDR2 as FVKESK. V lost 3 bases to trimming and J lost 0 bases; unmatched junction nucleotides: 8. The CDR3 runs to 18 residues. As DNA, the CDR3 is TGTGCCAGCAGCCAGTTGACAGGGCGAATCTCTGGGGCCAACGTCCTGACTTTC. Translating it yields CASSQLTGRISGANVLTF.

This clone was detected only once. The chain is built from TRBV4-2 and TRBJ2-2, with 10 bases fitting TRBD1. The CDR3 sequence is 17 residues long. With V trimmed by 4 bases and J by 1 base, 6 bases remained unmatched. Germline V gives CDR1 LGHNA, CDR2 YNFKEQ. CDR3 residues: CASSRTGTGVNTGELFF. In DNA form, the CDR3 reads TGTGCCAGCAGCCGCACCGGGACAGGGGTGAACACCGGGGAGCTGTTTTTT.

The V and J genes are TRBV19 and TRBJ2-2; TRBD2 might be the D (5 bases). The CDR3 runs to 15 residues. The V end was cut by 3 bases, the J end by 4 bases, with 12 bases between. Per the germline V gene, CDR1 is LNHDA and CDR2 is SQIVND (reference sequence). The CDR3 nucleotides read TGTGCCAGTAGTATTTCCACTAGTACCACCGGGGAGCTGTTTTTT. It is translated as CASSISTSTTGELFF.

The chain uses TRBV7-9 and TRBJ2-7; tentative D call: TRBD2 (6 bases). The V gene lost 2 bases and the J gene lost 1 base, with 18 bases spanning the gap. This CDR3 spans 17 amino acids. In germline, CDR1 is SEHNR, CDR2 FQNEAQ (reference sequence). The CDR3 DNA reads TGTGCCAGCAGCTTAATGGGGGTTTTGGGAGGATCCTACGAGCAGTACTTC. This encodes CASSLMGVLGGSYEQYF. The whole variable domain, filled in from reference TRBV7-9 and TRBJ2-7, reads DTGVSQNPRHKITKRGQNVTFRCDPISEHNRLYWYRQTLGQGPEFLTYFQNEAQLEKSRLLSDRFSAERPKGSFSTLEIQRTEQGDSAMYLCASSLMGVLGGSYEQYFGPGTRLTVT.